This TCR beta chain was found in a study of T-cell memory formation after mild COVID-19. Study in general: TCR clusters mostly belonged to single donors.

Deletions cut 3 bases from V and 1 base from J, with 9 bases between. The CDR3 sequence is 14 residues long. Germline values: CDR1 LNHDA, CDR2 SQIVND (reference sequence). As for this clonotype: The antigen is undetermined.

Constant-segment-primed 5'RACE gave TCR alpha and TCR beta cDNA libraries with sample barcodes and UMIs. TCRdb reprocessed the 5' RACE reads with MiXCR, giving one entry per CDR3 protein. Of fewer than 700,000 distinct CDR3 sequences listed, 20% to 25% were seen once; the top ten hold approximately 8.4%. Study observations and caveats: While clones contracting from day 15 to 85 were balanced between CD4 and CD8, later expanders leaned CD4+. Mainly in CM and EM were contracting CD4+ clones; CD8+ were in EMRA.

The sequenced sample consisted of PBMCs or a T cell subset sorted from them (not recorded which). The chain uses TRBV19 and TRBJ1-1; D is possibly TRBD1 (5 bases). This clonotype originated in an adult woman who had mild COVID-19 (a few samples of this study predate the infection). Cell type and time point are not known. CDR3 region: CASSILTGNTEAFF. CDR3 coding DNA: TGTGCCAGTAGTATCCTCACAGGGAACACTGAAGCTTTCTTT.